One sample yielded the 16 T cell receptor beta chains listed below, sequenced in a study of vaccination and CD4 T cells after COVID-19. With the Oncomine TCR Beta short-read assay, DNA from cultured CD4+ T cells was sequenced. TCRdb re-called the PCR reads with MiXCR, one entry per CDR3 protein. The sample lists roughly 13,000 distinct CDR3 sequences; approximately 24% were seen once. The sample's treatment: approximately nine-day PBMC culture with coronavirus spike peptide pools or control peptides (ViraFEST assay). Their specific antigens are unknown. The specimen was CD4+ T cells from blood, cultured in vitro, collected after SARS-CoV-2 vaccination. Receptors were obtained from a human donor who had recovered from COVID-19.

The chain carries TRBV7-2 and TRBJ2-6, with D tentatively TRBD1 or TRBD2 (6 bases each). V lost 5 bases to trimming and J lost 3 bases, with 11 bases between them. This CDR3 spans 15 amino acids. Germline values: CDR1 SGHTA, CDR2 FQGNSA. The CDR3 sequence: CASSLEGGGANVLTF. In DNA, the CDR3 is TGTGCCAGCAGCCTGGAGGGGGGTGGGGCCAACGTCCTGACTTTC.

This clonotype was detected only a few times. The V gene is TRBV4-1, the J gene TRBJ2-7; D remains ambiguous. The CDR3 is made up of 13 amino acids. The ends were cut back, 2 bases at V and 3 bases at J, with 8 bases in the middle. Germline-derived CDR1 and CDR2 are MGHRA and YSYEKL. CDR3: CASSQQDGYEQYF. The CDR3 DNA follows: TGCGCCAGCAGCCAACAGGACGGCTACGAGCAGTACTTC.

The rearrangement joins TRBV6-2 or TRBV6-3 to TRBJ2-5; D gene unclear. Trimming removed 6 bases at V and 1 base at J, with 21 bases between. Germline CDR1 and CDR2: MNHEY and SVGEGT. The CDR3 totals 17 residues. CDR3 in DNA: TGTGCCAGCAGCCCAAGAGAACTCCTCGCCGGCCAAGAGACCCAGTACTTC. Protein product: CASSPRELLAGQETQYF.

V is TRBV5-1 and J is TRBJ2-1, with 9 bases fitting TRBD2. CDR1 and CDR2 from the germline V gene are SGHRS and YFSETQ. V was pared by 4 bases and J by 0 bases, with 2 bases of the junction left unmatched. The CDR3 sequence is 15 residues long. CDR3 DNA sequence: TGCGCCAGCAGCGTAGCGGGGGTCTCCTACAATGAGCAGTTCTTC. Amino acid sequence: CASSVAGVSYNEQFF. Based on the CDR3 plus reference TRBV5-1 and TRBJ2-1, the full variable domain is KAGVTQTPRYLIKTRGQQVTLSCSPISGHRSVSWYQQTPGQGLQFLFEYFSETQRNKGNFPGRFSGRQFSNSRSEMNVSTLELGDSALYLCASSVAGVSYNEQFFGPGTRLTVL.

V usage is TRBV18 and J usage is TRBJ2-7; tentatively, D is TRBD2 (7 bases). There are 14 residues in the CDR3. V lost 7 bases and J lost 0, with 13 bases in between. Germline V gene lookup returns CDR1 KGHSH and CDR2 LQKENI. Written as DNA, the CDR3 is TGTGCCAGCTTCGAGGGGGGGAGCTCCTACGAGCAGTACTTC. Encoded protein: CASFEGGSSYEQYF.

The rearrangement links TRBV19 to TRBJ2-1; TRBD2 matches 8 bases. The CDR3 has 14 amino acids. With V trimmed by 5 bases and J by 7 bases, 7 bases remained unmatched. Looked up from germline, CDR1 is LNHDA and CDR2 is SQIVND (reference sequence). The CDR3 sequence: CASSASGTRNEQFF. CDR3 nucleotide sequence: TGTGCCAGTAGTGCCTCCGGGACTAGGAATGAGCAGTTCTTC.

The chain links TRBV5-8 to TRBJ1-1; 8 bases match TRBD1. Trimming cost V 4 bases and J 0 bases; bases outside gene matches: 2. Looked up from germline, CDR1 is SGHTS and CDR2 is YDEGEE. The CDR3 consists of 14 residues. CDR3 nucleotides: TGTGCCAGCAGCGCGGACAGGGTGAACACTGAAGCTTTCTTT. Its protein is CASSADRVNTEAFF.

The J gene is TRBJ2-7, the V gene TRBV5-1; 9 positions agree with TRBD1. The length of the CDR3 is 15 residues. Germline loops: CDR1 SGHRS, CDR2 YFSETQ. The junction had 7 bases not matched to a gene; V was cut back by 0 bases and J by 6 bases. CDR3 nucleotide sequence: TGCGCCAGCAGCTTGGGCGGGACAGGGATCCGCGAGCAGTACTTC. Translation gives CASSLGGTGIREQYF.

The sample holds a few counts of this clonotype. The CDR3, as DNA: TGTGCCAGCAGGCCCCAGGGACCGAACACCGGGGAGCTGTTTTTT. The encoded protein is CASRPQGPNTGELFF. The chain employs TRBV7-9 and TRBJ2-2; D may be TRBD1 or TRBD2 (5 bases each). The V gene's germline CDR1 is SEHNR and CDR2 FQNEAQ (reference sequence). The CDR3 runs 15 residues. Trimming took 6 bases from V and 0 from J, leaving 11 bases between them. Combining the CDR3 with reference TRBV7-9 and TRBJ2-2 gives the whole variable domain DTGVSQNPRHKITKRGQNVTFRCDPISEHNRLYWYRQTLGQGPEFLTYFQNEAQLEKSRLLSDRFSAERPKGSFSTLEIQRTEQGDSAMYLCASRPQGPNTGELFFGEGSRLTVL.

For this clonotype: This could be a read error, since a much larger clone is one nucleotide away. The conserved final phenylalanine or tryptophan is absent from the CDR3, which likely points to a read error. The chain uses TRBV7-3 and TRBJ2-1; 9 bases agree with TRBD1. This CDR3 is 14 amino acids long. Germline CDR1 reads SGHTA; CDR2 reads FQGTGA. V gave up 3 bases and J gave up 5 bases; unmatched junction bases: 2. This CDR3 is CASSLGQGHNEQFL. DNA of the CDR3: TGTGCCAGCAGCTTGGGACAGGGTCACAATGAGCAGTTCCTC.

This clonotype was seen only a few times. The chain couples TRBV2 to TRBJ2-2; 7 bases are a match to TRBD1. Trimming took 6 bases from V and 1 from J; bases not matched to a gene: 11. Germline assignment: CDR1 SNHLY and CDR2 FYNNEI. The CDR3 is made up of 17 amino acids. CDR3 loop: CASREMVRTGNTGELFF. The CDR3 nucleotides are TGTGCCAGCAGGGAGATGGTGAGGACAGGGAACACCGGGGAGCTGTTTTTT. Supplemented by reference TRBV2 and TRBJ2-2, the full variable domain reads EPEVTQTPSHQVTQMGQEVILRCVPISNHLYFYWYRQILGQKVEFLVSFYNNEISEKSEIFDDQFSVERPDGSNFTLKIRSTKLEDSAMYFCASREMVRTGNTGELFFGEGSRLTVL.

This clonotype was seen a few times. CDR3 residues: CSAPRGRGRLYDGYTF. In DNA, the CDR3 is TGCAGTGCTCCGCGTGGGAGAGGGAGGCTCTATGATGGCTACACCTTC. V and J are TRBV20-1 and TRBJ1-2; D ambiguous. With 5 bases removed from V and 6 bases from J, the gap between germline ends came to 25 bases. This CDR3 has 16 residues. The germline V gene encodes CDR1 DFQATT and CDR2 SNEGSKA (reference sequence).

The chain is built from TRBV20-1 and TRBJ2-3; 11 bases align to TRBD2. Germline loops: CDR1 DFQATT, CDR2 SNEGSKA (reference sequence). V dropped 5 bases and J dropped 3; count of bases not matched to a gene: 7. This CDR3 is 15 amino acids long. The CDR3 nucleotides are TGCAGTGCTCGTGGGGCTAGCGGGAGGACAGATACGCAGTATTTT. Translated: CSARGASGRTDTQYF.

This clonotype was seen a handful of times. The gene calls are TRBV7-2 and TRBJ1-2, with TRBD1 identical over 8 bases. Trimming at V came to 0 bases and at J to 8 bases, leaving 5 bases not matched to a gene. Germline V gene data show CDR1 as SGHTA and CDR2 as FQGNSA. This CDR3 has 14 amino acids. The CDR3 sequence: CASSLAKAGGGYTF. The CDR3 nucleotides read TGTGCCAGCAGCTTAGCGAAGGCAGGGGGCGGCTACACCTTC.

The chain combines TRBV6-1 with TRBJ1-1; D is undetermined. CDR1 and CDR2 (germline): MNHNS, SASEGT. The CDR3 length is 14 residues. The ends were cut back, 0 bases at V and 4 bases at J, with 9 bases in the middle. As DNA, the CDR3 is TGTGCCAGCAGTGAAGCCTCGGCAGTCACTGAAGCTTTCTTT. As protein: CASSEASAVTEAFF.

The chain uses TRBV7-9 and TRBJ2-1, with unresolved D. CDR3 size: 13 residues. V was trimmed by 1 base and J by 10 bases, leaving 11 bases between them. Germline V CDR1 and CDR2: SEHNR, FQNEAQ (reference sequence). CDR3 DNA: TGTGCCAGCAGCTTAGATGGGTTGGCGGAGCAGTTCTTC. This encodes CASSLDGLAEQFF. Full variable domain (remainder filled in from reference TRBV7-9 and TRBJ2-1): DTGVSQNPRHKITKRGQNVTFRCDPISEHNRLYWYRQTLGQGPEFLTYFQNEAQLEKSRLLSDRFSAERPKGSFSTLEIQRTEQGDSAMYLCASSLDGLAEQFFGPGTRLTVL.